These 3 T cell receptor beta chains were sequenced from one sample in a study of control samples from healthy donors and cancer patients. The table came from immunoSEQ multiplex PCR; TCRdb's copy has only in-frame clones and leaves some out. The sample lists roughly 130,000 clones, over 75% occurring once. Sequenced: blood. The receptors come from a man younger than 30 in good health.

This rearrangement joins TRBV28 to TRBJ2-3; TRBD2 matches 7 bases. With V trimmed by 2 bases and J by 3 bases, 5 bases remained unmatched. The CDR3 covers 15 residues. Germline CDR1 is MDHEN and CDR2 is SYDVKM. The CDR3 DNA reads TGTGCCAGCAGTTTACCGGGAGGAGGGACAGATACGCAGTATTTT. Protein: CASSLPGGGTDTQYF.

The CDR3: CASRTDLTGNTIYF. The DNA of the CDR3 is TGTGCCAGTAGGACGGACCTCACTGGAAACACCATATATTTT. The genes are TRBV19 and TRBJ1-3; D not certain. V lost 6 bases and J lost 2, with 11 bases in between. The CDR3 runs to 14 residues. Germline V lookup: CDR1 LNHDA, CDR2 SQIVND (reference sequence).

The chain carries TRBV6-5 and TRBJ1-3, with D unresolved. CDR1 and CDR2 (germline): MNHEY, SVGAGI. The germline V and J ends were trimmed by 2 bases and 0 bases, with 5 bases remaining between them. The CDR3 consists of 14 residues. The CDR3 DNA reads TGTGCCAGCAGTTACCAGGCCTCTGGAAACACCATATATTTT. It specifies CASSYQASGNTIYF.